This T cell receptor beta chain was sequenced during a study of PD-L1 blockade in urothelial cancer. Described time point: pretreatment peripheral blood. V was shortened by 3 bases and J by 6 bases, with 8 bases between the two germline ends. The CDR3 covers 13 residues. From germline, CDR1 is MGHDK and CDR2 SYGVNS. Measured with immunoSEQ multiplex PCR; TCRdb has only the in-frame clones, and not every one. The table shows roughly 63,000 clones, with roughly 81% occurring only once. This material consisted of PBMCs, taken around atezolizumab (anti-PD-L1) treatment. This sequence joins TRBV25-1 and TRBJ2-2; D is ambiguous. The receptor was derived from a man aged 70-80 years with urothelial cancer. The chain's CDR3 is CASSDHGSGELFF. DNA for the CDR3: TGTGCCAGCAGTGATCATGGCTCCGGGGAGCTGTTTTTT.